This note documents a single T cell receptor beta chain sequence. Its antigen is unknown. Germline CDR1 and CDR2: MDHEN and SYDVKM. The CDR3 length is 15 residues. Trimming cost V 7 bases and J 5 bases, with 20 bases left between them. Collection occurred without any documented infections or immune events in donors. This sample was taken from a study of identifying expanded T cells in peripheral blood. The study's findings and limits: Approximately two-week clone count variance significantly increased as total template count grew. Technical replicates showed about 1.2 changed clones; roughly two weeks about 16; four weeks 19.

Measured with immunoSEQ multiplex PCR; TCRdb has only the in-frame clones, and not every one. The sample holds approximately 90,000 clones, roughly 90% seen once. The chain joins TRBV28 to TRBJ1-1; maybe TRBD1 (5 bases). Material: blood. This sequence was found in a person aged 18 to 70 in good health. The CDR3 loop reads CASTGSGAGTTEAFF. In nucleotides, the CDR3 is TGTGCCAGCACGGGCTCTGGGGCAGGGACGACTGAAGCTTTCTTT.